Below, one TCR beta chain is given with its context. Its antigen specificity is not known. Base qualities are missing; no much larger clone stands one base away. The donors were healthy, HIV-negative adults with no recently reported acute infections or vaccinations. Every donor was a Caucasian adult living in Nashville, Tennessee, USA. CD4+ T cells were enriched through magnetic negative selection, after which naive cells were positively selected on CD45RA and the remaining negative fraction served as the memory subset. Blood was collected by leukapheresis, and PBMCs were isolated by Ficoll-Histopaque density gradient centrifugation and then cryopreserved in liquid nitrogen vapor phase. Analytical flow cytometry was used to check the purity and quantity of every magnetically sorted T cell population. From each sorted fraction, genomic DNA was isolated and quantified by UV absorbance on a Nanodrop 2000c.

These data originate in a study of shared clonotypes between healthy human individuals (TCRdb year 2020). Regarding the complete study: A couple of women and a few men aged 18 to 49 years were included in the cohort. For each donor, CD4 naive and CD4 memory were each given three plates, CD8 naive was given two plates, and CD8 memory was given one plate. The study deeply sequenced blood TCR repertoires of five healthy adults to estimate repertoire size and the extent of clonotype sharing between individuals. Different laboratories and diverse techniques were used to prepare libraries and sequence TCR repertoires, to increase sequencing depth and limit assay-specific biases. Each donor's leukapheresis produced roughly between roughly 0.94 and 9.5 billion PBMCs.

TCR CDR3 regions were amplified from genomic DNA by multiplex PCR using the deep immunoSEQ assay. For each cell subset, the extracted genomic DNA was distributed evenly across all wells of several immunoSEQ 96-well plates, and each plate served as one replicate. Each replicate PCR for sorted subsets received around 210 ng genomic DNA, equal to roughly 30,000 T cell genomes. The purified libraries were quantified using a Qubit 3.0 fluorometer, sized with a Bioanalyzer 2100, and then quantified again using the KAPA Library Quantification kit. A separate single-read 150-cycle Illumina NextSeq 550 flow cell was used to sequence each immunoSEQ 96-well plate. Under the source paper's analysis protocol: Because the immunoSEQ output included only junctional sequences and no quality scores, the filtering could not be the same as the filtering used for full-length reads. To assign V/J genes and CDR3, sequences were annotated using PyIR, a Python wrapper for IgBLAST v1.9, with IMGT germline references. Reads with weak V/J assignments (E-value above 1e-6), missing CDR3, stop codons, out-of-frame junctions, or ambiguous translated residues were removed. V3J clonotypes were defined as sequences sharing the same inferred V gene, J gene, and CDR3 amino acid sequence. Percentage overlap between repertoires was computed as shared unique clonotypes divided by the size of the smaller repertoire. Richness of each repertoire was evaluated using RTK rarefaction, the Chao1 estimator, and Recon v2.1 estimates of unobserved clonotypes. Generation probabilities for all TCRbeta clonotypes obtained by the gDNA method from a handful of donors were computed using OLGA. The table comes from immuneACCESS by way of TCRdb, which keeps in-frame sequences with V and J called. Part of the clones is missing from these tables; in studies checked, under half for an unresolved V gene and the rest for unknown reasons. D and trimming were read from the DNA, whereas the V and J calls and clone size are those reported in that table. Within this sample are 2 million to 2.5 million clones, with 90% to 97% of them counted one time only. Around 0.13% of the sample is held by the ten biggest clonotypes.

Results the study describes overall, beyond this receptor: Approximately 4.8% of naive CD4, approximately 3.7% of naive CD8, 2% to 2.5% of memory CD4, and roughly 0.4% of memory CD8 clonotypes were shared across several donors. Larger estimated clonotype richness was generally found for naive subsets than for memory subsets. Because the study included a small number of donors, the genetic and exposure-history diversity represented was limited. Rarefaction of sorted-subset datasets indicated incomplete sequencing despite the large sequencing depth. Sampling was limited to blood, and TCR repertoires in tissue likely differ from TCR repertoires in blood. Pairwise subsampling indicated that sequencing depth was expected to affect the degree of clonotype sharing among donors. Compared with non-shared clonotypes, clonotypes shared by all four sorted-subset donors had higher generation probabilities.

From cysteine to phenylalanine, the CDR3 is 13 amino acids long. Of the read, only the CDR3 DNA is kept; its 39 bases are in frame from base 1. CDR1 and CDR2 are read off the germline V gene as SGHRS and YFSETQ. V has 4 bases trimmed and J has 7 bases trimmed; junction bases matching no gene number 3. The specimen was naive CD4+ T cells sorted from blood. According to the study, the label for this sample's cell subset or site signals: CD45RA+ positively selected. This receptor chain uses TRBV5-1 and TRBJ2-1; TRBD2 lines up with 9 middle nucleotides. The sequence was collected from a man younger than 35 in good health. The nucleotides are TGCGCCAGCAGCATGGGACTAGCAAATGAGCAGTTCTTC. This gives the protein CASSMGLANEQFF.